This T cell receptor beta chain was recovered during a study of T cells in Graves' hyperthyroidism and ophthalmopathy. Overall study findings and caveats: In simple terms, a model built on 13 V-J features told ophthalmopathy apart from stable hyperthyroidism. Peripheral blood also featured most of the thyroid clonotypes expanded above 0.001.

Germline V gene data show CDR1 as LGHNA and CDR2 as YNFKEQ. This CDR3 region has 16 residues. V lost 1 base, J lost 7 bases, and 17 bases lay in between. Exclusion criteria comprised uncontrolled infection, other autoimmune disease, pregnancy or lactation. Amplified TCR beta CDR3 regions came from RNA transcripts. An initial round of RT-PCR targeting the TCR CDR3 relied on the HTBI primer set. TCRdb recomputed calls from the multiplex PCR reads with MiXCR, one row per CDR3 protein. The sample has about 380,000 distinct CDR3 sequences, roughly 14% seen once. Concerning this clonotype itself: Its antigen is not known.

The clonotype comes from a man between 25 and 39 years old with Graves' hyperthyroidism that later progressed to Graves' ophthalmopathy. The chain combines TRBV4-2 with TRBJ1-5; D is undetermined. Specimen: blood. The CDR3 DNA reads as TGTGCCAGCAGCCAAGGATTCGCCCGGTTGCACCAGCCCCAGCATTTT. Its protein is CASSQGFARLHQPQHF.